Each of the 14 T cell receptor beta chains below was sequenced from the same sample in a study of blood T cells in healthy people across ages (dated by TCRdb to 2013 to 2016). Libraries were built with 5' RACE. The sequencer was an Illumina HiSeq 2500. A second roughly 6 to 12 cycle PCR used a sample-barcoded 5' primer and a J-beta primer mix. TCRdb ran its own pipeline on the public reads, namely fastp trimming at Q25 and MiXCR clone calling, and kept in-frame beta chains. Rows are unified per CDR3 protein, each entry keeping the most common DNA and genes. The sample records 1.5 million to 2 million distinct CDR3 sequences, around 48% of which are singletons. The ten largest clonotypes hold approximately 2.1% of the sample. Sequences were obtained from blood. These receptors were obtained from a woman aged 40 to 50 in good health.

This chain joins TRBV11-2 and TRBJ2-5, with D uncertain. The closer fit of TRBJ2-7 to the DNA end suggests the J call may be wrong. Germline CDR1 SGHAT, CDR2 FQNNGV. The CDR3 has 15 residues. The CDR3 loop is CASSFRRLDSYEQYF. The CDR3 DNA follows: TGTGCCAGCAGCTTCCGCCGCCTAGACTCCTACGAGCAGTACTTC.

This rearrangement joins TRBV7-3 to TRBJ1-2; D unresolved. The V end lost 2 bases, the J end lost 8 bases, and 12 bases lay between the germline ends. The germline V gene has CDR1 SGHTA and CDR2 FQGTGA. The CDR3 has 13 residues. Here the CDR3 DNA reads TGTGCCAGCAGCTTAGCTGTAGGTGGAGGCTACACCTTC. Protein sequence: CASSLAVGGGYTF. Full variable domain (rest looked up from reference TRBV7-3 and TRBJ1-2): GAGVSQTPSNKVTEKGKYVELRCDPISGHTALYWYRQSLGQGPEFLIYFQGTGAADDSGLPNDRFFAVRPEGSVSTLKIQRTERGDSAVYLCASSLAVGGGYTFGSGTRLTVV.

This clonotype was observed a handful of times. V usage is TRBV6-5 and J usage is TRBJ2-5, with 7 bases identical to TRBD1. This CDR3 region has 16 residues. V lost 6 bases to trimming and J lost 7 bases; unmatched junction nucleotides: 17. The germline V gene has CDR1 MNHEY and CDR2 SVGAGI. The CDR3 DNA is TGTGCCAGCAGGCGGACTGGGACAGCCTTCTCGGGGACCCAGTACTTC. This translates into CASRRTGTAFSGTQYF.

The CDR3 bases are TGTGCCAGCAGTGGGTCAGGACAGACCCACAGGGAGGGCTACACCTTC. This gives the protein CASSGSGQTHREGYTF. V and J are TRBV9 and TRBJ1-2, with TRBD1 as a possible D gene (6 bases). Per germline, CDR1 SGDLS and CDR2 YYNGEE. V lost 5 bases and J 8 bases, leaving 25 bases between the germline ends. The CDR3 spans 16 residues.

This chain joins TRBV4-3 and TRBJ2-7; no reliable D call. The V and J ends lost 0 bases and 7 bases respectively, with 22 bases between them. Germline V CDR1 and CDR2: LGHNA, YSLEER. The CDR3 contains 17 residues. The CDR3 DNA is TGCGCCAGCAGCCAAGATGTCAGGCACATCTCCTACAATGAGCAGTACTTC. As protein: CASSQDVRHISYNEQYF.

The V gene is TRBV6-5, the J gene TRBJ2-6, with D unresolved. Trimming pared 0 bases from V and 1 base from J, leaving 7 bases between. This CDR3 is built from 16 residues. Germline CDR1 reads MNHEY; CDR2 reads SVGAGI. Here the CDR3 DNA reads TGTGCCAGCAGTTACTCCCTGCAGTCTGGGGCCAACGTCCTGACTTTC. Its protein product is CASSYSLQSGANVLTF.

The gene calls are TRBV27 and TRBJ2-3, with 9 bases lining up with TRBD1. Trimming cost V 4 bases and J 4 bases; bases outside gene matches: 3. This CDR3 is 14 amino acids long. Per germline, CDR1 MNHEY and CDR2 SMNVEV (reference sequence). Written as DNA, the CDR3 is TGTGCCAGCAGTTGGACAGGGGTCTCAGATACGCAGTATTTT. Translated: CASSWTGVSDTQYF.

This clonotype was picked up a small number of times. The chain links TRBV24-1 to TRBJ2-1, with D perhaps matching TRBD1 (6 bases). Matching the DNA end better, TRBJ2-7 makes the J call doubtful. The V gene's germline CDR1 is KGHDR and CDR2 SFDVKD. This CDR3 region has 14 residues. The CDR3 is CATSDPGQYNEQYF. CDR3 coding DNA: TGTGCCACCAGTGATCCCGGACAGTACAATGAGCAGTACTTC.

Written as DNA, the CDR3 is TGTGCCAGCAGTTACTCCCGGCAGGGAAGGAACGAGCAGTACTTC. Translated, it gives CASSYSRQGRNEQYF. The chain is built from TRBV6-5 and TRBJ2-7, with D maybe TRBD1 (5 bases). This CDR3 has 15 residues. Germline CDR1 reads MNHEY; CDR2 reads SVGAGI. V was shortened by 0 bases and J by 5 bases, with 14 bases between the two germline ends.

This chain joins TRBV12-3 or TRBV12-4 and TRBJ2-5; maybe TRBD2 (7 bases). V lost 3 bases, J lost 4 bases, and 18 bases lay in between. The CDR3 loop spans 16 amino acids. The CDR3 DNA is TGTGCCAGCAGTTTTTTCGGGGCGGGGGCGGGAGAGACCCAGTACTTC. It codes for CASSFFGAGAGETQYF.

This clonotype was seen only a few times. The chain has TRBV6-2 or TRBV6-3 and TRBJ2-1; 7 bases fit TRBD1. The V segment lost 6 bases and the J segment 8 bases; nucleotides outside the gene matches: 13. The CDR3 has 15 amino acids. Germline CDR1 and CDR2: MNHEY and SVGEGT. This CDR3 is CASRPTGVGSYEQFF. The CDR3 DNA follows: TGTGCCAGCAGGCCTACAGGGGTAGGGAGCTATGAGCAGTTCTTC.

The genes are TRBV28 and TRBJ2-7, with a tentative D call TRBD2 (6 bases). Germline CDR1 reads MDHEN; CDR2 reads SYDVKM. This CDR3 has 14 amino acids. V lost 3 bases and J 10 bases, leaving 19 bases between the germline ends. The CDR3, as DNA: TGTGCCAGCAGTTTCACCGCCGGGGGAGAGATCCAGTACTTC. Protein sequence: CASSFTAGGEIQYF. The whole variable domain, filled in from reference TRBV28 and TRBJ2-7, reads DVKVTQSSRYLVKRTGEKVFLECVQDMDHENMFWYRQDPGLGLRLIYFSYDVKMKEKGDIPEGYSVSREKKERFSLILESASTNQTSMYLCASSFTAGGEIQYFGPGTRLTVT.

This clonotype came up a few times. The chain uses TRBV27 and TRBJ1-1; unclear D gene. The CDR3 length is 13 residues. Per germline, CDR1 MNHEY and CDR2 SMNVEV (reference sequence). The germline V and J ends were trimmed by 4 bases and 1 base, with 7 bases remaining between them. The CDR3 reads CASSWAANTEAFF. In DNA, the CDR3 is TGTGCCAGCAGTTGGGCAGCGAACACTGAAGCTTTCTTT.

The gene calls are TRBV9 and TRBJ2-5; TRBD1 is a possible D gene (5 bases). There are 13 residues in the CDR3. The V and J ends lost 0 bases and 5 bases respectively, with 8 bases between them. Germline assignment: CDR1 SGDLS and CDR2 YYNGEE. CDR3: CASSVGQWETQYF. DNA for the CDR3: TGTGCCAGCAGCGTAGGACAGTGGGAGACCCAGTACTTC.